Given below is one T cell receptor beta chain in context. Its antigen is currently unknown. Profiling relied on immunoSEQ multiplex PCR, and the TCRdb table lists in-frame clones only, not all of them. Of tens of thousands of clones listed, approximately 92% are singletons. The sample comes from a study of cytomegalovirus exposure and HLA in healthy donors. Across the study: The same platform was used for the roughly 130 validation repertoires and the 650 to 800 first-cohort repertoires, a later analysis reported.

There are 19 residues in the CDR3. CDR1 is MGHRA and CDR2 is YSYEKL in the germline V gene. Losses at the gene ends were 3 bases for V and 2 bases for J; bases not matched to a gene: 11. Study findings and constraints: CMV antigen specificity of a few CMV-associated chains was confirmed in vitro. The study recorded 160 or so TCR beta chains that were cytomegalovirus-associated.

The clonotype comes from a young man in good health and CMV-seropositive. The sample taken for sequencing was PBMCs. This rearrangement joins TRBV4-1 to TRBJ2-7; 15 bases agree with TRBD2. The CDR3 sequence: CASSQGTSGRPTLPYEQYF. CDR3 in DNA: TGCGCCAGCAGCCAGGGGACTAGCGGGAGGCCTACCCTCCCCTACGAGCAGTACTTC.